This is a list of T cell receptor beta chains from one sample in a study of shared clonotypes between healthy human individuals. Profiled with immunoSEQ multiplex PCR; TCRdb holds only in-frame clones, not every one. The sample records under 750,000 clones, approximately 72% being singletons. The material sequenced was memory CD4+ T cells sorted from blood. These receptors were collected from a woman aged 25 to 39 in good health. Both conserved end residues are part of each CDR3. The D gene is left open where the match is weak. Some rows mark clone size as missing; the rest say once, few, many or name a class of expanded clone.

D gene,J gene,clone size,V gene,CDR3 protein,CDR3 DNA
TRBD2,TRBJ2-1,NA,TRBV5-1,CASSLVVAGGRNEQFF,TGCGCCAGCAGCTTGGTAGTAGCGGGAGGACGCAATGAGCAGTTCTTC
NA,TRBJ2-2,NA,TRBV10-3,CAISEREKTGELFF,TGTGCCATCAGTGAGCGGGAAAAGACCGGGGAGCTGTTTTTT
TRBD2,TRBJ2-5,NA,TRBV15,CATSREASGWRETQYF,TGTGCCACCAGCAGAGAGGCTAGCGGATGGAGAGAGACCCAGTACTTC
TRBD1,TRBJ2-1,NA,TRBV5-4,CASSNLDRNEQFF,TGTGCCAGCAGCAACCTGGACAGGAATGAGCAGTTCTTC
TRBD2,TRBJ2-7,NA,TRBV27,CASSLISGSTYEQYF,TGTGCCAGCAGTTTAATTAGCGGGAGTACGTACGAGCAGTACTTC
TRBD1,TRBJ1-2,once,TRBV27,CASSGTGVGYTF,TGTGCCAGCAGTGGAACAGGGGTTGGCTACACCTTC
TRBD2,TRBJ2-2,NA,TRBV11-2,CASSGKGGSSDGELFF,TGTGCCAGCAGCGGAAAAGGCGGGAGTAGTGACGGGGAGCTGTTTTTT
TRBD1,TRBJ1-1,NA,TRBV7-8,CASSGRQGLNTEAFF,TGTGCCAGCAGCGGGCGACAGGGATTGAACACTGAAGCTTTCTTT
TRBD2,TRBJ2-2,NA,TRBV9,CASSVDSGRGRELFF,TGTGCCAGCAGCGTAGATAGCGGGAGGGGCCGGGAGCTGTTTTTT
TRBD1,TRBJ2-1,NA,TRBV28,CASTRGDRGTNEQFF,TGTGCCAGCACCCGTGGGGACAGGGGGACCAATGAGCAGTTCTTC
NA,TRBJ1-5,NA,TRBV7-8,CASSLGGAGQPQHF,TGTGCCAGCAGCTTAGGAGGGGCGGGTCAGCCCCAGCATTTT
TRBD1,TRBJ2-4,NA,TRBV11-2,CASSLVVDRGGIQYF,TGTGCCAGCAGCTTAGTTGTGGACAGGGGTGGGATTCAGTACTTC